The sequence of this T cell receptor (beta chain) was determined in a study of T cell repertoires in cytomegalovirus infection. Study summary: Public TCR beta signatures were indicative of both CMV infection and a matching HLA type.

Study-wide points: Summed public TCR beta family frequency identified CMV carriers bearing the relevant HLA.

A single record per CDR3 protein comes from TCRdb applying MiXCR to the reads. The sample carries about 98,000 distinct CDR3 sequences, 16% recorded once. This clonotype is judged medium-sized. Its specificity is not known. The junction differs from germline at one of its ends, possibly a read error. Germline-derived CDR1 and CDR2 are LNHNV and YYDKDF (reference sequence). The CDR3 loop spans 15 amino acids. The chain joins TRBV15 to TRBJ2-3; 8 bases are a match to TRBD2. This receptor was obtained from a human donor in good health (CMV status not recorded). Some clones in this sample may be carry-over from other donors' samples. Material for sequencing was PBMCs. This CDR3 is CATSGERGSTDTQYF. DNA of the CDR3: TGTGCCACCAGCGGAGAGCGGGGGTCCACAGATACGCAGTATTTT.